The sequence of this T cell receptor (beta chain) was determined in a study of CD8+ T cells in alopecia areata. Whole-study context: The study gave treated patients oral tofacitinib at 5 to 10 mg twice daily.

Germline assignment: CDR1 MNHEY and CDR2 SMNVEV (reference sequence). After removal of 6 bases from V and 7 bases from J, the junction contained 10 bases not matched to a gene. The CDR3 covers 14 residues. Overall study findings and caveats: The study found TCR sharing across patients less clear than in mice, possibly for HLA reasons. Scalp sample sequencing also detects resident alphabeta T cells of normal skin.

Extracted RNA was reverse transcribed, and the resulting cDNA served as sequencing template. Repertoires were generated with immunoSEQ multiplex PCR, while TCRdb's copy carries only in-frame clones and drops some. The sample records roughly 97,000 clones, 41% being singletons. Individuals with alopecia areata gave both lesional scalp punch biopsies and peripheral blood for collection. Notes on this clone: Its antigen is undetermined.

The chain is built from TRBV27 and TRBJ2-5, with 8 bases that match TRBD2. The source material was CD4+ T cells sorted from blood. The sequence came from a human donor with alopecia areata. CDR3 amino acids: CASSPSGGLGTQYF. CDR3 sequence (DNA): TGTGCCAGCAGCCCTTCTGGGGGACTAGGGACCCAGTACTTC.